This T cell receptor beta chain came from a study of blood T cells in healthy people across ages. For every donor, a draw yielded around 10 milliliters of peripheral blood. Each sample provided at least 6 micrograms of extracted total RNA. Through a sample-barcoded 5' primer and a J-beta primer mix, a second PCR was run for roughly 7 to 12 cycles. From the 5' RACE reads, TCRdb called clonotypes with MiXCR, one entry per CDR3 protein. This sample carries roughly 720,000 distinct CDR3 sequences, 50% to 65% of them seen once, and the ten largest clones take roughly 40%. The origin of this receptor is an older man in good health. The sample comprised blood.

CDR3 sequence: CASSETVLSNSPLHF. The CDR3, as DNA: TGTGCCAGCAGTGAAACAGTTCTGAGTAATTCACCCCTCCACTTT. This sequence joins TRBV2 and TRBJ1-6; D is unresolved. With 2 bases removed from V and 6 bases from J, the gap between germline ends came to 11 bases. CDR3 length equals 15 residues. Germline CDR1 reads SNHLY; CDR2 reads FYNNEI. Variable domain in full (rest from reference TRBV2 and TRBJ1-6): EPEVTQTPSHQVTQMGQEVILRCVPISNHLYFYWYRQILGQKVEFLVSFYNNEISEKSEIFDDQFSVERPDGSNFTLKIRSTKLEDSAMYFCASSETVLSNSPLHFGNGTRLTVT.